The rows below give T cell receptor beta chains drawn from one sample of a study of beta chain features in type 1 diabetes. The assay was immunoSEQ multiplex PCR, and TCRdb's table has in-frame clones only and misses some. The sample carries more than 550,000 clones, more than 13% recorded once. Sample: naive CD4+ T cells from blood. The origin of the receptors is a man younger than 30 with type 1 diabetes. The conserved cysteine and the conserved F or W are not part of the CDR3 here. Clone size is stated in some rows and not others, as once, few, many or a class when expanded.

v_call,clone_size,cdr3_aa
TRBV30,few,AWARGGVGETQY
TRBV28,-,ASSLRDRTTEAF
TRBV7-2,-,ASSLSGLAGGKQF
TRBV18,few,ASSPVRDHYGYT
TRBV7-9,few,ASSPTIGSDTQY
TRBV27,-,ASRTVTNTEAF
TRBV30,-,AWSVKGGYEQY
TRBV6-5,-,ASRVKPHRVEQF
TRBV7-2,-,ASSRTGMAEKLF
TRBV19,few,ATHRSGNYGYT
TRBV9,few,ASRLGQDNSPLH
TRBV5-6,-,ASSYGVGETQY
TRBV30,-,AWSVTGGQPQH
TRBV5-1,few,ASSLVPPSGGAGDTQY
TRBV7-2,few,ASSLGVSYEQY
TRBV5-6,-,ASSSRGGPFAEAF
TRBV7-2,few,ASSFMSGGEQF
TRBV6-1,-,ASSEVRAGVPSEQF
TRBV5-1,few,ASSLGSVGANVLT
TRBV6-5,few,ASSYSPGQASEQY
TRBV28,few,GTGVRGYT
TRBV28,-,ASSPPRVGEAF
TRBV15,few,ATSRDPGEETQY
TRBV28,-,ASSSVGQGAFNEQF
TRBV6-1,-,ASSHRQGNNEQF
TRBV29-1,-,STLRGSNTEAF
TRBV19,-,ASSTSGTGYNEQF
TRBV14,-,ASSQGHTVVEKLF
TRBV4-3,few,ASSLLAGPSSYEQY